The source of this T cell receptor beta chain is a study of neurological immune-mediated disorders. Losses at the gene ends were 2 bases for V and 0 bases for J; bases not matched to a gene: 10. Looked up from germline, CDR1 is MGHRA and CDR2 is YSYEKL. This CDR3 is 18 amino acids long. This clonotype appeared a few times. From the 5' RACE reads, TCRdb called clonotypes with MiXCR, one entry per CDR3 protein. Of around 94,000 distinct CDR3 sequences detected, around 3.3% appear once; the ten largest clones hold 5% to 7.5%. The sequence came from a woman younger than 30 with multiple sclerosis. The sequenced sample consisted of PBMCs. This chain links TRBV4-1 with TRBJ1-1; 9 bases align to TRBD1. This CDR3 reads CASSQNRDRVRMNTEAFF. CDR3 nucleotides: TGCGCCAGCAGCCAAAACCGGGACAGGGTCCGAATGAACACTGAAGCTTTCTTT.